A single sample gave rise to the 5 T cell receptor beta chains below, sequenced in a study of cytomegalovirus exposure and HLA in healthy donors. The PCR was carried out with 60 Vbeta primers and 13 Jbeta primers. Sequenced by immunoSEQ multiplex PCR; TCRdb stores in-frame clones only, minus some. The sample carries about 180,000 clones, approximately 82% recorded once. The sequenced material came from PBMCs. These receptor sequences come from a girl aged 2 to 10 in good health and CMV-seropositive.

The rearrangement joins TRBV6-5 to TRBJ1-1; D remains ambiguous. Trimming pared 6 bases from V and 3 bases from J, leaving 5 bases between. The CDR3 is made up of 11 amino acids. The V gene's germline CDR1 is MNHEY and CDR2 SVGAGI. The CDR3 coding sequence is TGTGCCAGCAGGCGAGACACTGAAGCTTTCTTT. This translates into CASRRDTEAFF.

The rearrangement uses TRBV5-5 and TRBJ1-2, with no clear D. The CDR3 is made up of 16 amino acids. Deletions cut 4 bases from V and 0 bases from J, with 16 bases between. Germline V lookup: CDR1 SGHKS, CDR2 YYEKEE (reference sequence). As DNA, the CDR3 is TGTGCCAGCAGCCCTATCTTCCGGGAAGCTAACTATGGCTACACCTTC. It translates to CASSPIFREANYGYTF. Full variable domain (outside the CDR3, taken from reference TRBV5-5 and TRBJ1-2): DAGVTQSPTHLIKTRGQQVTLRCSPISGHKSVSWYQQVLGQGPQFIFQYYEKEERGRGNFPDRFSARQFPNYSSELNVNALLLGDSALYLCASSPIFREANYGYTFGSGTRLTVV.

The chain has TRBV9 and TRBJ2-1; weak D call: TRBD2 (6 bases). CDR3 length: 14 amino acids. The germline V gene has CDR1 SGDLS and CDR2 YYNGEE. Trimming removed 0 bases from V and 6 bases from J, with 10 bases in between. The CDR3 spells CASSVVVSGNEQFF. Written as DNA, the CDR3 is TGTGCCAGCAGCGTAGTCGTTAGCGGCAATGAGCAGTTCTTC.

V is TRBV25-1 and J is TRBJ2-1; D possibly corresponds to TRBD1 (5 bases). V was pared by 3 bases and J by 5 bases, with 14 bases between. The CDR3 is 15 amino acids. Germline V CDR1 and CDR2: MGHDK, SYGVNS. In nucleotides, the CDR3 is TGTGCCAGCAGTGAGAATAGGGGTTTTAACAATGAGCAGTTCTTC. It specifies CASSENRGFNNEQFF.

This chain's CDR3 is CASSSGTIQEQYF. In nucleotides, the CDR3 is TGTGCCAGCAGTTCCGGGACAATCCAGGAGCAGTACTTC. The chain is built from TRBV6-5 and TRBJ2-5; maybe TRBD1 (6 bases). This CDR3 contains 13 residues. V was clipped by 4 bases and J by 11 bases, with 17 bases between them. The V gene's germline CDR1 is MNHEY and CDR2 SVGAGI.